The next 23 T cell receptor beta chains were all read from a single sample in a study of graft-versus-host responses after intestinal transplantation. These TCRs' antigens remain unknown. This table comes from immunoSEQ multiplex PCR, and its TCRdb copy is limited to in-frame clones, with some not included. The data hold 78,000 or so clones, with around 87% observed a single time. The sample consisted of unstimulated CD8+ T cells sorted from spleen or lymph node cells, taken before transplant. The receptors here all came from a human donor who was the organ donor for an intestinal transplant.

The V call is TRBV5-6, the J call TRBJ2-7; the match to TRBD1 covers 10 bases. The germline CDR1 and CDR2 sequences are SGHDT and YYEEEE. This CDR3 spans 16 amino acids. Germline trimming cut 0 bases from V and 1 base from J; bases unmatched to any gene: 4. CDR3 loop: CASSLGTGGASYEQYF. The CDR3 nucleotides read TGTGCCAGCAGCTTGGGGACAGGGGGGGCATCCTACGAGCAGTACTTC. Full variable domain (remainder filled in from reference TRBV5-6 and TRBJ2-7): DAGVTQSPTHLIKTRGQQVTLRCSPKSGHDTVSWYQQALGQGPQFIFQYYEEEERQRGNFPDRFSGHQFPNYSSELNVNALLLGDSALYLCASSLGTGGASYEQYFGPGTRLTVT.

The chain carries TRBV6-1 and TRBJ2-2, with 7 positions matching TRBD1. V lost 1 base, J lost 1 base, and 0 bases stayed unmatched. CDR3 length: 15 residues. The V gene's germline CDR1 is MNHNS and CDR2 SASEGT. The CDR3 spells CASSEGTGNTGELFF. The CDR3 region has the DNA TGTGCCAGCAGTGAAGGGACAGGGAACACCGGGGAGCTGTTTTTT.

This clone was counted only a few times. The J gene is TRBJ2-7, the V gene TRBV4-1, with D uncertain. V was trimmed by 0 bases and J by 5 bases, leaving 11 bases between them. Germline V gene data show CDR1 as MGHRA and CDR2 as YSYEKL. The CDR3 runs to 14 residues. The CDR3 sequence: CASSQDGNQDEQYF. The CDR3 DNA sequence: TGCGCCAGCAGCCAAGATGGAAATCAGGACGAGCAGTACTTC.

V and J are TRBV7-7 and TRBJ2-5; TRBD2 is a possible D gene (5 bases). CDR1 is SSHAT, CDR2 FNYEAQ, per germline (reference sequence). Trimming took off 3 bases at V and 2 bases at J, with 7 bases between the two ends. The length of the CDR3 is 13 residues. The CDR3 is CASSFRGQETQYF. For the CDR3, the DNA is TGTGCCAGCAGCTTTCGCGGGCAAGAGACCCAGTACTTC.

This rearrangement joins TRBV5-6 to TRBJ2-5; maybe TRBD1 (5 bases). Per germline, CDR1 SGHDT and CDR2 YYEEEE. Trimming removed 2 bases from V and 5 bases from J, with 16 bases in between. CDR3 length: 15 residues. The CDR3 protein is CASSLNGRVGETQYF. For the CDR3, the DNA is TGTGCCAGCAGCTTAAATGGCAGGGTGGGCGAGACCCAGTACTTC. Full variable domain (remainder filled in from reference TRBV5-6 and TRBJ2-5): DAGVTQSPTHLIKTRGQQVTLRCSPKSGHDTVSWYQQALGQGPQFIFQYYEEEERQRGNFPDRFSGHQFPNYSSELNVNALLLGDSALYLCASSLNGRVGETQYFGPGTRLLVL.

The chain combines TRBV19 with TRBJ1-6; D is uncertain. V lost 5 bases, J lost 11 bases, and 22 bases lay in between. CDR1 is LNHDA, CDR2 SQIVND, per germline (reference sequence). The CDR3 runs to 16 residues. This chain's CDR3 is CASSFSPDIWTTPLHF. CDR3 sequence (DNA): TGTGCCAGTAGTTTCTCCCCCGACATTTGGACTACACCCCTCCACTTT.

This rearrangement joins TRBV11-2 to TRBJ2-1, with D possibly TRBD2 on 5 matching bases. V dropped 1 base and J dropped 5 bases, with 12 bases sitting between them. This CDR3 has 15 residues. CDR1 and CDR2 (germline): SGHAT, FQNNGV. The CDR3 loop is CASSLVLVSNNEQFF. Written as DNA, the CDR3 is TGTGCCAGCAGCTTAGTACTAGTATCTAACAATGAGCAGTTCTTC.

This chain uses TRBV11-2 with TRBJ2-1; D is perhaps TRBD2 (7 bases). The V gene lost 2 bases and the J gene lost 12 bases, with 14 bases spanning the gap. Germline loops: CDR1 SGHAT, CDR2 FQNNGV. The CDR3 runs to 13 residues. CDR3 sequence reads: CASSLRGGRGQFF. For the CDR3, the DNA is TGTGCCAGCAGCTTAAGGGGGGGAAGAGGGCAGTTCTTC.

The chain has TRBV6-5 and TRBJ1-2; D gene unclear. Per germline, CDR1 MNHEY and CDR2 SVGAGI. The length of the CDR3 is 15 residues. The V end lost 0 bases, the J end lost 3 bases, and 11 bases lay between the germline ends. The DNA for the CDR3 is TGTGCCAGCAGTTACTCAGAGGAGACTCACTATGGCTACACCTTC. Protein: CASSYSEETHYGYTF.

The chain is built from TRBV11-1 and TRBJ2-2, with 8 positions matching TRBD1. Germline CDR1 is SGHAT and CDR2 is FQDESV (reference sequence). The CDR3 runs 15 residues. The V segment lost 3 bases and the J segment 4 bases; nucleotides outside the gene matches: 4. The CDR3 nucleotides read TGTGCCAGCAGCTTCCGGACAGGGCGCACCGGGGAGCTGTTTTTT. It yields the protein CASSFRTGRTGELFF.

V usage is TRBV28 and J usage is TRBJ2-7; 7 bases align to TRBD1. This CDR3 spans 12 amino acids. Unmatched junction bases numbered 3, after V lost 6 bases and J lost 4 bases. From germline, CDR1 is MDHEN and CDR2 SYDVKM. The CDR3 here is CASSHRGYEQYF. In DNA form, the CDR3 reads TGTGCCAGCAGCCACAGGGGTTACGAGCAGTACTTC.

The chain carries TRBV27 and TRBJ1-1; D call uncertain. This CDR3 is built from 13 residues. Germline V gene lookup returns CDR1 MNHEY and CDR2 SMNVEV (reference sequence). Trimming left V 0 bases short and J 1 base short, with 3 bases between. The CDR3 bases are TGTGCCAGCAGTTTATCGCGGAACACTGAAGCTTTCTTT. Translated, it gives CASSLSRNTEAFF.

The CDR3: CASSLKMWWDNSPLHF. The CDR3 nucleotides read TGTGCCAGCAGTTTAAAGATGTGGTGGGATAATTCACCCCTCCACTTT. V gene TRBV28 combines with J gene TRBJ1-6, with D unresolved. The length of the CDR3 is 16 residues. Germline V gives CDR1 MDHEN, CDR2 SYDVKM. The ends were cut back, 2 bases at V and 5 bases at J, with 13 bases in the middle.

This chain links TRBV4-2 with TRBJ2-7, with no clear D. The germline gives CDR1 LGHNA, CDR2 YNFKEQ. CDR3 length: 13 amino acids. The V end lost 0 bases, the J end lost 5 bases, and 8 bases lay between the germline ends. The CDR3 sequence is CASSQDRFDEQYF. The CDR3, as DNA: TGTGCCAGCAGCCAAGATCGGTTCGACGAGCAGTACTTC.

V usage is TRBV4-1 and J usage is TRBJ2-7; 7 bases align to TRBD1. This CDR3 is 14 amino acids long. Germline V gene sequence: CDR1 MGHRA, CDR2 YSYEKL. With V trimmed by 5 bases and J by 2 bases, 6 bases remained unmatched. Here the CDR3 DNA reads TGCGCCAGCAGCATAGGGACAGCTACCTACGAGCAGTACTTC. This gives the protein CASSIGTATYEQYF.

V gene TRBV4-2 combines with J gene TRBJ1-5; D gene uncertain. The germline gives CDR1 LGHNA, CDR2 YNFKEQ. The CDR3 loop spans 16 amino acids. With 4 bases removed from V and 0 bases from J, the gap between germline ends came to 13 bases. In nucleotides, the CDR3 is TGTGCCAGCAGCCTAACTCGATCTTATAGCAATCAGCCCCAGCATTTT. Its protein product is CASSLTRSYSNQPQHF.

J is TRBJ2-5 and V is TRBV5-8; 7 bases align to TRBD1. The CDR3 covers 13 residues. CDR1 is SGHTS and CDR2 is YDEGEE in the germline V gene. Trimming removed 5 bases from V and 11 bases from J; junction bases left unmatched: 12. CDR3 nucleotides: TGTGCCAGCAGAAGGACAGGCGAAATTCGGCAGTACTTC. This translates into CASRRTGEIRQYF.

The chain couples TRBV15 to TRBJ2-1, with 7 bases lining up with TRBD2. J was trimmed by 4 bases and V by 5 bases; bases with no gene match: 5. The CDR3 consists of 14 residues. Germline lookup yields CDR1 LNHNV and CDR2 YYDKDF (reference sequence). The DNA for the CDR3 is TGTGCCACCAGCCTAGCGGCAATGTACAATGAGCAGTTCTTC. This encodes CATSLAAMYNEQFF.

The chain employs TRBV4-1 and TRBJ2-1; no clear D gene. This CDR3 region has 12 residues. Germline V gives CDR1 MGHRA, CDR2 YSYEKL. V was trimmed by 1 base and J by 6 bases, leaving 4 bases between them. The CDR3 nucleotides are TGCGCCAGCAGCCAAGTTTCCAATGAGCAGTTCTTC. This encodes CASSQVSNEQFF.

The rearrangement uses TRBV11-2 and TRBJ2-3, with D maybe TRBD2 (6 bases). Germline lookup yields CDR1 SGHAT and CDR2 FQNNGV. Trimming removed 5 bases at V and 1 base at J, with 13 bases between. The CDR3 sequence is 15 residues long. Here the CDR3 reads CASSLNWEGTDTQYF. The DNA of the CDR3 is TGTGCCAGCAGCCTAAACTGGGAGGGCACAGATACGCAGTATTTT.

The chain joins TRBV30 to TRBJ1-5; no clear D. The V gene lost 0 bases and the J gene lost 2 bases, with 5 bases spanning the gap. Germline CDR1 is GTSNPN and CDR2 is SVGIG (reference sequence). The CDR3 contains 13 residues. As DNA, the CDR3 is TGTGCCTGGAGTGTACTCCGCAATCAGCCCCAGCATTTT. Amino acids: CAWSVLRNQPQHF.

This chain uses TRBV27 with TRBJ1-1; no definite D call. There are 14 residues in the CDR3. Trimming pared 1 base from V and 0 bases from J, leaving 6 bases between. CDR1 MNHEY and CDR2 SMNVEV come from the germline V gene (reference sequence). The CDR3 nucleotides are TGTGCCAGCAGTTTATATCGTCTGAACACTGAAGCTTTCTTT. Amino acids: CASSLYRLNTEAFF.

V and J are TRBV29-1 and TRBJ1-2; D is possibly TRBD1 (5 bases). The ends were cut back, 3 bases at V and 8 bases at J, with 16 bases in the middle. The CDR3 extends over 13 amino acids. Germline V lookup: CDR1 SQVTM, CDR2 ANQGSEA. The CDR3 DNA sequence: TGCAGCGTTGACATGAGGGGTCTGGGAGGCTACACCTTC. Amino acids: CSVDMRGLGGYTF.